This T cell receptor (beta chain) is from a study of blood T cell repertoires in COVID-19. Clones were sequenced by immunoSEQ multiplex PCR, and TCRdb holds only the in-frame ones, with some missing. The sample contains about 200,000 clones, 82% of which appear only once. The CDR3 consists of 18 residues. The germline CDR1 and CDR2 sequences are LGHNA and YSLEER. Germline trimming cut 0 bases from V and 4 bases from J; bases unmatched to any gene: 10. The J gene is TRBJ2-3, the V gene TRBV4-3; 10 nucleotides match TRBD1. The sample consisted of peripheral blood. This sequence originates from a woman aged 60-75 years with COVID-19, enrolled during active disease. CDR3 nucleotide sequence: TGCGCCAGCAGCCAAGATGCCCTGGGACAGGGGAGTGCAGATACGCAGTATTTT. Its protein is CASSQDALGQGSADTQYF.